These 11 T cell receptor beta chains came from one sample sequenced in a study of cytomegalovirus exposure and HLA in healthy donors. The study ran its PCR with 60 Vbeta and 13 Jbeta primers. The protocol was immunoSEQ multiplex PCR, while the TCRdb copy is restricted to in-frame clones and leaves out a portion. The sample carries 140,000 to 150,000 clones, less than 85% recorded once. The sample was PBMCs. These receptors all stem from a woman aged 60-75 years in good health and CMV-seropositive.

This clone was found once. This rearrangement joins TRBV15 to TRBJ1-1; 9 bases are shared with TRBD1. Germline trimming cut 0 bases from V and 10 bases from J; bases unmatched to any gene: 3. Germline loops: CDR1 LNHNV, CDR2 YYDKDF (reference sequence). The CDR3 runs 13 residues. This CDR3 reads CATSREQGARAFF. For the CDR3, the DNA is TGTGCCACCAGCAGAGAACAGGGGGCTAGAGCTTTCTTT.

This clone was observed a few times. The V and J genes are TRBV6-6 and TRBJ2-3; 9 nucleotides match TRBD2. The CDR3 has 16 residues. The germline CDR1 and CDR2 sequences are MNHNY and SVGAGI (reference sequence). With V trimmed by 1 base and J by 2 bases, 4 bases remained unmatched. In DNA form, the CDR3 reads TGTGCCAGCAGTTACTGGTCTAGCGGGATCACAGATACGCAGTATTTT. The encoded protein is CASSYWSSGITDTQYF.

This clone was observed a handful of times. The chain couples TRBV18 to TRBJ2-3; perhaps TRBD1 as D (5 bases). CDR3 length: 15 amino acids. Germline loops: CDR1 KGHSH, CDR2 LQKENI. The V end was cut by 2 bases, the J end by 0 bases, with 9 bases between. CDR3 in DNA: TGTGCCAGCTCACCATCGACAGCTAGCACAGATACGCAGTATTTT. This codes for CASSPSTASTDTQYF.

This clone was detected a few times. V gene TRBV2 combines with J gene TRBJ2-7; perhaps TRBD1 as D (6 bases). Germline CDR1 is SNHLY and CDR2 is FYNNEI. The CDR3 loop spans 14 amino acids. The V end lost 6 bases, the J end lost 2 bases, and 14 bases lay between the germline ends. The CDR3 region is CASRGDRWPYEQYF. The CDR3 nucleotides read TGTGCCAGCAGGGGTGACAGGTGGCCCTACGAGCAGTACTTC.

To note about this clone: Being one base from a much bigger clone, this may be a read error. The chain combines TRBV7-9 with TRBJ2-7; TRBD1 matches at 11 bases. The CDR3 consists of 14 residues. Germline V gene data show CDR1 as SEHNR and CDR2 as FQNEAQ (reference sequence). V was pared by 4 bases and J by 2 bases, with 1 base of the junction left unmatched. CDR3 DNA sequence: TGTGCCAGCAGCTGGGGACAGGGGGCCTACGAGCAGTACTTC. This gives the protein CASSWGQGAYEQYF.

The chain joins TRBV15 to TRBJ2-6; D is uncertain. This CDR3 is 14 amino acids long. The V end was cut by 2 bases, the J end by 10 bases, with 12 bases between. The germline V gene encodes CDR1 LNHNV and CDR2 YYDKDF (reference sequence). CDR3 sequence: CATSRYPAGNVLTF. The DNA for the CDR3 is TGTGCCACCAGCAGATACCCCGCCGGGAACGTCCTGACTTTC.

The gene calls are TRBV19 and TRBJ1-2, with 9 bases matching TRBD1. V dropped 3 bases and J dropped 6; count of bases not matched to a gene: 2. Germline assignment: CDR1 LNHDA and CDR2 SQIVND (reference sequence). The CDR3 sequence is 13 residues long. The CDR3 is CASSMDRGNGYTF. As DNA, the CDR3 is TGTGCCAGTAGTATGGACAGGGGTAATGGCTACACCTTC.

The CDR3 DNA is TGTGCCAGCGGGCCCGGTCCCTACGAGCAGTACTTC. It is translated as CASGPGPYEQYF. This chain connects TRBV5-6 to TRBJ2-7; D not resolved. Germline values: CDR1 SGHDT, CDR2 YYEEEE. The CDR3 covers 12 residues. V was trimmed by 7 bases and J by 2 bases, leaving 10 bases between them.

The chain joins TRBV19 to TRBJ2-5; 7 bases align to TRBD1. Germline trimming cut 4 bases from V and 5 bases from J; bases unmatched to any gene: 4. The CDR3 consists of 13 residues. Germline V gene lookup returns CDR1 LNHDA and CDR2 SQIVND (reference sequence). CDR3 DNA sequence: TGTGCCAGTAGTACCTACAGGGGCGAGACCCAGTACTTC. Translating gives CASSTYRGETQYF.

This CDR3 reads CASSGVRVDTGELFF. CDR3 in DNA: TGTGCCAGCAGTGGGGTCAGGGTGGACACCGGGGAGCTGTTTTTT. The gene calls are TRBV6-1 and TRBJ2-2, with a possible D match to TRBD1 (5 bases). The V gene lost 4 bases and the J gene lost 3 bases, with 12 bases spanning the gap. Germline values: CDR1 MNHNS, CDR2 SASEGT. The CDR3 sequence is 15 residues long.

This clone has a handful of counts. This chain joins TRBV5-4 and TRBJ1-1, with D tentatively TRBD1 (5 bases). CDR3 length equals 16 residues. CDR1 SGHNT and CDR2 YYREEE come from the germline V gene (reference sequence). Trimming cost V 0 bases and J 6 bases, with 18 bases left between them. The CDR3, as DNA: TGTGCCAGCAGCTTGGGCGACAGCCGGATGTATTCTGAAGCTTTCTTT. Its translation: CASSLGDSRMYSEAFF.